What follows describes a single TCR beta chain. As yet, its antigen is unknown. Use of 60 Vbeta and 13 Jbeta primers characterized the PCR. Method: immunoSEQ multiplex PCR; TCRdb's copy keeps in-frame clones and lacks some. The data show 85,000 to 130,000 clones, roughly 75% seen once. The data derive from a study of cytomegalovirus exposure and HLA in healthy donors. Study observations and caveats: Reportedly, HLA-A and HLA-B alleles of most subjects were accurately predicted from TCR beta.

The V end lost 11 bases, the J end lost 3 bases, and 19 bases lay between the germline ends. Germline CDR1 SEHNR, CDR2 FQNEAQ (reference sequence). CDR3 length: 15 amino acids. The V call is TRBV7-9, the J call TRBJ1-4; the D is unclear. The TCR originated in a woman younger than 35 in good health and CMV-seropositive. The sequenced sample consisted of PBMCs. The CDR3 DNA reads as TGTGCCCTTGGAGGCGCGAGGGAACCTAATGAAAAACTGTTTTTT. Translation: CALGGAREPNEKLFF. The full variable domain, with the rest looked up from reference TRBV7-9 and TRBJ1-4, is DTGVSQNPRHKITKRGQNVTFRCDPISEHNRLYWYRQTLGQGPEFLTYFQNEAQLEKSRLLSDRFSAERPKGSFSTLEIQRTEQGDSAMYLCALGGAREPNEKLFFGSGTQLSVL.